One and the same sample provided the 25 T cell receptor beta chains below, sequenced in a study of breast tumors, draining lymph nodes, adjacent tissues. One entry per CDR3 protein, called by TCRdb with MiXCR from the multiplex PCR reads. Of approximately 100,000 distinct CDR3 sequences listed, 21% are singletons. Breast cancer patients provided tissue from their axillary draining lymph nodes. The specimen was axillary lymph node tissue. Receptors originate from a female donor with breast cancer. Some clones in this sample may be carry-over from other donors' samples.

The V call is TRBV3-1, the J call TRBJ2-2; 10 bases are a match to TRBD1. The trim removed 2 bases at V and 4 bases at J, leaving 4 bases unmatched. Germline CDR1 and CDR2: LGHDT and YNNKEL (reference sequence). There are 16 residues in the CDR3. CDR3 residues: CASSQLRTGGTGELFF. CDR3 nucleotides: TGTGCCAGCAGCCAACTAAGGACAGGGGGCACCGGGGAGCTGTTTTTT.

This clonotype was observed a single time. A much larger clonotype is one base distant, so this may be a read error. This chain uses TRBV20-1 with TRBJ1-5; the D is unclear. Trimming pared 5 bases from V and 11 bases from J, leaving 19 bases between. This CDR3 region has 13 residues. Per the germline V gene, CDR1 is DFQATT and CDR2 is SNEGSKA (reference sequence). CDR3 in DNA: TGCAGTGCTCCCCACCCGGTGTTGTTGGCCCAGCATTTT. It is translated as CSAPHPVLLAQHF.

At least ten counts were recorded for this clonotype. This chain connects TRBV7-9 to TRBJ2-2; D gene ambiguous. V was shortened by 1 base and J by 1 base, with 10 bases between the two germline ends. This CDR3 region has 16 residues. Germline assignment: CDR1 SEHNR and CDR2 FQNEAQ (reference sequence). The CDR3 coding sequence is TGTGCCAGCAGCTTAGAAGGCGGTGGGAACACCGGGGAGCTGTTTTTT. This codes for CASSLEGGGNTGELFF.

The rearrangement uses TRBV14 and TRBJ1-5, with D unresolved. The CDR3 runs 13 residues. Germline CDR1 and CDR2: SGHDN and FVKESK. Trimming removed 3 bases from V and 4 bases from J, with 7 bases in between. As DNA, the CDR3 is TGTGCCAGCAGCCATTCCGGAAATCAGCCCCAGCATTTT. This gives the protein CASSHSGNQPQHF.

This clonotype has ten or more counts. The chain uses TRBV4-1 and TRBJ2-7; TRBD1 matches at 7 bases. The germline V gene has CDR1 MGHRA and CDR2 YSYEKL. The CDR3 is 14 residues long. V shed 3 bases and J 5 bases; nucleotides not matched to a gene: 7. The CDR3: CASSHQTGKHEQYF. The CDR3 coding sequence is TGCGCCAGCAGCCACCAGACAGGGAAACACGAGCAGTACTTC.

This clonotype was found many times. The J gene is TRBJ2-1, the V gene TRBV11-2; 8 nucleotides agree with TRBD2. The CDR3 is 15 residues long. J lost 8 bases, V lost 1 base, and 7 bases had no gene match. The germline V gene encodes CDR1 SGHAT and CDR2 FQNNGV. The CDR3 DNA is TGTGCCAGCAGCTTAGCGGGACTAGTATCGTATGAGCAGTTCTTC. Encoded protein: CASSLAGLVSYEQFF.

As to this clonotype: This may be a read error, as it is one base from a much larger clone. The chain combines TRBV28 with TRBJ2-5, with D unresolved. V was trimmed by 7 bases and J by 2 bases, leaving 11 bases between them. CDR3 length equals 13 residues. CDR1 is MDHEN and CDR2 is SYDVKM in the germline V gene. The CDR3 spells CASNTTPQETQYF. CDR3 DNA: TGTGCCAGCAACACGACACCGCAAGAGACCCAGTACTTC.

The CDR3 loop reads CASSLLGPAKNIQYF. The CDR3 DNA reads as TGCGCCAGCAGCTTGTTGGGGCCCGCCAAAAACATTCAGTACTTC. The V call is TRBV5-1, the J call TRBJ2-4, with D perhaps matching TRBD1 (5 bases). V shed 1 base and J shed 1 base, with 9 bases lying between them. The germline gives CDR1 SGHRS, CDR2 YFSETQ. This CDR3 contains 15 residues.

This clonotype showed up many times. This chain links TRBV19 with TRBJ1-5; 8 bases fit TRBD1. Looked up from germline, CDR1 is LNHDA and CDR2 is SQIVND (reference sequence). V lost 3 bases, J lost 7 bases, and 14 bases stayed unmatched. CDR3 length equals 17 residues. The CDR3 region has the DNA TGTGCCAGTAGTATTACGGGGCCCCAGGGGGCCAACCAGCCCCAGCATTTT. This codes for CASSITGPQGANQPQHF.

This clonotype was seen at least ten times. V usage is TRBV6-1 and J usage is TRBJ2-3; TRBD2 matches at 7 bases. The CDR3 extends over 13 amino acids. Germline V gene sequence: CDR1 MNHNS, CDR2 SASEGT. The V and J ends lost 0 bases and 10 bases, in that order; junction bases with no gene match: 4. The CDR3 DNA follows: TGTGCCAGCAGTGAAGCGCGGGGGACTTCGCAGTATTTT. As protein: CASSEARGTSQYF.

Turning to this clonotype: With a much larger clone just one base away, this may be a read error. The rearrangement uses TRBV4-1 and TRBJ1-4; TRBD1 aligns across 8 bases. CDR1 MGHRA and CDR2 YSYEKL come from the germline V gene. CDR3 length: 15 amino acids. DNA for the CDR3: TGCGCCAGCAGCCACACTGACAGGGGAATGGAAAAACTGTCTTTT. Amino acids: CASSHTDRGMEKLSF.

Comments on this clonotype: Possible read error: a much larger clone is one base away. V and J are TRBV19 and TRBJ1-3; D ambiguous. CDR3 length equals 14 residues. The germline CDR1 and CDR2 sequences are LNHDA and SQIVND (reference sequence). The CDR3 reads CACSATASGNTIYF. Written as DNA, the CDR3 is TGTGCCTGTAGCGCGACGGCGTCTGGAAACACCATATATTTT.

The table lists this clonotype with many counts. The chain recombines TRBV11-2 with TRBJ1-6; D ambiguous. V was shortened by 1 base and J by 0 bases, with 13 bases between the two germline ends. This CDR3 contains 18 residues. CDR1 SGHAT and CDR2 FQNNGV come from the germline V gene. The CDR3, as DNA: TGTGCCAGCAGCTTAGGACCGCAGAAGGACTCCTATAATTCACCCCTCCACTTT. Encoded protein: CASSLGPQKDSYNSPLHF.

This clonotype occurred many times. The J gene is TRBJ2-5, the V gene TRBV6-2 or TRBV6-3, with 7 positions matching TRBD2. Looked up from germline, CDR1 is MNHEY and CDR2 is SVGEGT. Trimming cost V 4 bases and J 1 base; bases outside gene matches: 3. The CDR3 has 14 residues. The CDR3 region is CASSFGLVQETQYF. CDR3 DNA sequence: TGTGCCAGCAGTTTCGGACTAGTCCAAGAGACCCAGTACTTC.

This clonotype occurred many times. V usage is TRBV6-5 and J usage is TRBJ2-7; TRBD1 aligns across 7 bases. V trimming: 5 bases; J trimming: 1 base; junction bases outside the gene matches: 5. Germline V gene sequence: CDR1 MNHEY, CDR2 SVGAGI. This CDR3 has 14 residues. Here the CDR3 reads CASSRTGVSYEQYF. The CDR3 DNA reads TGTGCCAGCAGTAGGACAGGTGTATCCTACGAGCAGTACTTC.

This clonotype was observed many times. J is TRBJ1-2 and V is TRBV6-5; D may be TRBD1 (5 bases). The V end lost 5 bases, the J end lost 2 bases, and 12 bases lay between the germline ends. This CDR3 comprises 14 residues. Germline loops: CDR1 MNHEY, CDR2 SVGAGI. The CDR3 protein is CASSNLDSNYGYTF. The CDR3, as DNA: TGTGCCAGCAGTAACCTCGACAGCAACTATGGCTACACCTTC.

CDR3 protein: CASSQVSGLTEKLFF. Written as DNA, the CDR3 is TGCGCCAGCAGCCAAGTAAGCGGGCTAACCGAAAAACTGTTTTTT. The V gene is TRBV4-1, the J gene TRBJ1-4, with D unclear. The CDR3 is 15 amino acids. CDR1 and CDR2 from the germline V gene are MGHRA and YSYEKL. V lost 1 base to trimming and J lost 8 bases, with 14 bases between them.

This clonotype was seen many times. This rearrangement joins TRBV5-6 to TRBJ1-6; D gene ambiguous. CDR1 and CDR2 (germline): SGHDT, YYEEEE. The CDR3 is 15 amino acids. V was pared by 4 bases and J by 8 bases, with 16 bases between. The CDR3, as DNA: TGTGCCAGCAGCCTCGGACCTGGGCGGGATTCACCCCTCCACTTT. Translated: CASSLGPGRDSPLHF.

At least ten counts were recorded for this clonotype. CDR3 loop: CASSVDPGEETQYF. The CDR3 DNA reads as TGTGCCAGCAGCGTAGACCCGGGGGAGGAGACCCAGTACTTC. The chain joins TRBV9 to TRBJ2-5; a weak D match, TRBD2 (6 bases). Germline V gene sequence: CDR1 SGDLS, CDR2 YYNGEE. V lost 0 bases and J lost 5, with 11 bases in between. The CDR3 sequence is 14 residues long.

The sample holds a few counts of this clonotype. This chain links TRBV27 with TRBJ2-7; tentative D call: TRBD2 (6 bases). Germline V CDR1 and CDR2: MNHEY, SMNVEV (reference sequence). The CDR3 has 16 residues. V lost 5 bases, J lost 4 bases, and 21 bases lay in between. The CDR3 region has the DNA TGTGCCAGCAGTAGGGACCTAGGGGACTTAAATTACGAGCAGTACTTC. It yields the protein CASSRDLGDLNYEQYF.

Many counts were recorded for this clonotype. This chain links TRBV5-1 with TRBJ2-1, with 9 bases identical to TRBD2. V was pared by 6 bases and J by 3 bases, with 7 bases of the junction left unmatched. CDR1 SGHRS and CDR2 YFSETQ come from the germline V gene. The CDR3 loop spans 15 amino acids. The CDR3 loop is CASTLAGAFYNEQFF. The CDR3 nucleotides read TGCGCCAGCACCTTAGCGGGAGCGTTCTACAATGAGCAGTTCTTC.

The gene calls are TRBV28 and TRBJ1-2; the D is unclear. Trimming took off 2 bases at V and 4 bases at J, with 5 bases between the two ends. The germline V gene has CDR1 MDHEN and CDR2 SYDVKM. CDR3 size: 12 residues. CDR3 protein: CASSLRRYGYTF. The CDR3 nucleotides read TGTGCCAGCAGTTTAAGGCGCTATGGCTACACCTTC.

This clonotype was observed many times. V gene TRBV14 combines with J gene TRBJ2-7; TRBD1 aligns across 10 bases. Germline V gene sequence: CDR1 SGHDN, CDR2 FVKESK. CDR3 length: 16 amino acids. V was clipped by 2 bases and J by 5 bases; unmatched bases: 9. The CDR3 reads CASSQYSGTGANEQYF. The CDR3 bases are TGTGCCAGCAGCCAATACTCCGGGACAGGGGCCAACGAGCAGTACTTC. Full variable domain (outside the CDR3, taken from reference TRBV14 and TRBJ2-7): EAGVTQFPSHSVIEKGQTVTLRCDPISGHDNLYWYRRVMGKEIKFLLHFVKESKQDESGMPNNRFLAERTGGTYSTLKVQPAELEDSGVYFCASSQYSGTGANEQYFGPGTRLTVT.

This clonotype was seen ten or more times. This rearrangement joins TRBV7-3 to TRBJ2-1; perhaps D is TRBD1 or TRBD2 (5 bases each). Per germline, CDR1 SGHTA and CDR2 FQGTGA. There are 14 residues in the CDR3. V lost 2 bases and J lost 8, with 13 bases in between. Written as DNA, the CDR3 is TGTGCCAGCAGCTTACTAGGGGCCGGGGATGAGCAGTTCTTC. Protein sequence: CASSLLGAGDEQFF. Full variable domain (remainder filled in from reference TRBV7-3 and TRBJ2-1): GAGVSQTPSNKVTEKGKYVELRCDPISGHTALYWYRQSLGQGPEFLIYFQGTGAADDSGLPNDRFFAVRPEGSVSTLKIQRTERGDSAVYLCASSLLGAGDEQFFGPGTRLTVL.

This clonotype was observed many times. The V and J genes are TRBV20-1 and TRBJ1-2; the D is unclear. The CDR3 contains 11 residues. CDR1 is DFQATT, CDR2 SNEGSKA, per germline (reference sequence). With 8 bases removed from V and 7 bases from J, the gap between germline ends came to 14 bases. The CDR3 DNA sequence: TGCAGTACCGGCGGAGAAATTGGCTACACCTTC. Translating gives CSTGGEIGYTF.